The 26 T cell receptor beta chains listed next were all sequenced from one sample in a study of neurological immune-mediated disorders. Time point denoted: longitudinal time-point 1 (baseline). MiXCR, applied by TCRdb to the 5' RACE reads, yields one record per CDR3 protein. The table lists tens of thousands of distinct CDR3 sequences, about 3.2% of them singletons, with about 7.8% in the top ten. Sequencing used PBMCs. These receptors were obtained from a woman aged 60 to 75 with multiple sclerosis.

The table lists this clonotype with many counts. The rearrangement links TRBV7-6 to TRBJ1-6; D might be TRBD1 (5 bases). CDR3 length: 14 amino acids. The V and J ends lost 1 base and 8 bases respectively, with 9 bases between them. From germline, CDR1 is SGHVS and CDR2 FNYEAQ. CDR3: CASSLDDRDSPLHF. CDR3 bases: TGTGCCAGCAGCTTAGACGACAGAGATTCACCCCTCCACTTT.

The table lists this clonotype with a few counts. The CDR3 nucleotides read TGCAGTGCGAGTCGGGGGGCAATTGCTGGTAATGAAAAACTGTTTTTT. Translating gives CSASRGAIAGNEKLFF. This chain uses TRBV20-1 with TRBJ1-4; D is possibly TRBD1 (6 bases). Germline V gene lookup returns CDR1 DFQATT and CDR2 SNEGSKA (reference sequence). The CDR3 has 16 residues. Trimming cost V 6 bases and J 4 bases, with 21 bases left between them.

This clonotype was counted many times. This chain joins TRBV7-2 and TRBJ1-5; D is unclear. Germline CDR1 SGHTA, CDR2 FQGNSA. V lost 3 bases and J 8 bases, leaving 14 bases between the germline ends. There are 14 residues in the CDR3. The CDR3 DNA reads as TGTGCCAGCAGCTTTGGCCCCTCGCGAGAGCCCCAGCATTTT. Translated, it gives CASSFGPSREPQHF.

There are many counts of this clonotype. The rearrangement links TRBV5-1 to TRBJ1-5; D unclear. This CDR3 has 13 residues. Trimming left V 0 bases short and J 3 bases short, with 4 bases between. The germline V gene has CDR1 SGHRS and CDR2 YFSETQ. The CDR3 DNA reads as TGCGCCAGCAGCTTGGCCCTCAATCAGCCCCAGCATTTT. Translating it yields CASSLALNQPQHF. The variable domain in full, completed from reference TRBV5-1 and TRBJ1-5, reads KAGVTQTPRYLIKTRGQQVTLSCSPISGHRSVSWYQQTPGQGLQFLFEYFSETQRNKGNFPGRFSGRQFSNSRSEMNVSTLELGDSALYLCASSLALNQPQHFGDGTRLSIL.

This clonotype is judged medium-sized. This chain uses TRBV20-1 with TRBJ2-1; 7 bases line up with TRBD1. The CDR3 is 13 residues long. Germline V gives CDR1 DFQATT, CDR2 SNEGSKA (reference sequence). V lost 2 bases and J lost 5; bases outside the gene matches: 3. CDR3 protein: CSARRDRNNEQFF. In nucleotides, the CDR3 is TGCAGTGCTAGAAGGGACAGAAACAATGAGCAGTTCTTC.

The table lists this clonotype with many counts. J is TRBJ1-5 and V is TRBV5-1, with D unresolved. Trimming removed 0 bases from V and 0 bases from J, with 7 bases in between. Germline values: CDR1 SGHRS, CDR2 YFSETQ. The CDR3 covers 15 residues. CDR3 DNA sequence: TGCGCCAGCAGCTTGGACGGGTATAGCAATCAGCCCCAGCATTTT. This translates into CASSLDGYSNQPQHF.

The table lists this clonotype with many counts. One end of the junction does not line up with germline, which may come from a read error. The genes are TRBV10-3 and TRBJ2-1; 13 bases align to TRBD2. This CDR3 contains 15 residues. The germline V gene encodes CDR1 ENHRY and CDR2 SYGVKD. The CDR3 bases are TGTGCCACCAGTGAGACTAGCGGGGGGAATAGTGAGCAGTTCTTC. It yields the protein CATSETSGGNSEQFF.

This clonotype was observed many times. The chain uses TRBV10-3 and TRBJ2-7; D gene ambiguous. CDR1 ENHRY and CDR2 SYGVKD come from the germline V gene. CDR3 size: 10 residues. The V gene lost 8 bases and the J gene lost 6 bases, with 8 bases spanning the gap. CDR3 coding DNA: TGTGCCATCGGATTGGGCGAGCAGTACTTC. It translates to CAIGLGEQYF.

In this sample, this clonotype turned up many times. The V gene is TRBV5-1, the J gene TRBJ2-5; D may be TRBD1 (6 bases). Per the germline V gene, CDR1 is SGHRS and CDR2 is YFSETQ. The V gene lost 4 bases and the J gene lost 0 bases, with 13 bases spanning the gap. This CDR3 is built from 15 residues. CDR3: CASSLLQGYQETQYF. For the CDR3, the DNA is TGCGCCAGCAGCCTGCTTCAGGGGTACCAAGAGACCCAGTACTTC.

This rearrangement joins TRBV18 to TRBJ1-1; perhaps TRBD1 as D (6 bases). Trimming took 4 bases from V and 3 from J, leaving 15 bases between them. Germline loops: CDR1 KGHSH, CDR2 LQKENI. The CDR3 consists of 15 residues. CDR3 sequence reads: CASSQPNGGHTEAFF. The CDR3 coding sequence is TGTGCCAGCTCACAACCGAACGGGGGCCACACTGAAGCTTTCTTT.

This clonotype was seen once. One junction end disagrees with the germline gene, perhaps due to a read error. This chain links TRBV12-3 or TRBV12-4 with TRBJ2-5; D might be TRBD2 (5 bases). CDR3 length equals 13 residues. CDR3 nucleotide sequence: TGTGCCAGCAGTTTAGCGGTGGGAGAGAACCAGTACTTC. Protein sequence: CASSLAVGENQYF.

Many counts were recorded for this clonotype. V is TRBV25-1 and J is TRBJ1-4, with 8 bases identical to TRBD1. V trimming: 8 bases; J trimming: 2 bases; junction bases outside the gene matches: 4. This CDR3 spans 14 amino acids. CDR1 MGHDK and CDR2 SYGVNS come from the germline V gene. CDR3 nucleotide sequence: TGTGCCAGCGTTCCAGGGGGCACTAATGAAAAACTGTTTTTT. Its translation is CASVPGGTNEKLFF.

This clonotype has only a few counts. The CDR3 end shows no conserved phenylalanine or tryptophan, and so a read error is likely. The DNA for the CDR3 is TGCAGTGCTAGAGGGGACACTGAAGCTTTCAAT. Residues: CSARGDTEAFN. This chain links TRBV20-1 with TRBJ1-1; no firm D call. The V and J ends lost 1 base and 3 bases respectively, with 3 bases between them. Germline V gene data show CDR1 as DFQATT and CDR2 as SNEGSKA (reference sequence). There are 11 residues in the CDR3.

This clonotype was seen many times. The chain couples TRBV5-6 to TRBJ2-7; D gene unclear. Trimming cost V 0 bases and J 2 bases, with 9 bases left between them. CDR3 length: 14 amino acids. The germline gives CDR1 SGHDT, CDR2 YYEEEE. The CDR3 is CASSLAVTTYEQYF. CDR3 DNA: TGTGCCAGCAGCTTGGCCGTGACAACCTACGAGCAGTACTTC.

There are many counts of this clonotype. J is TRBJ1-1 and V is TRBV9, with 8 bases matching TRBD1. Trimming at V came to 0 bases and at J to 11 bases, leaving 6 bases not matched to a gene. CDR1 is SGDLS and CDR2 is YYNGEE in the germline V gene. The CDR3 spans 13 residues. Here the CDR3 reads CASSVGTGISAFF. The DNA of the CDR3 is TGTGCCAGCAGCGTAGGGACAGGGATAAGCGCTTTCTTT.

This clonotype was seen many times. The V gene is TRBV12-3 or TRBV12-4, the J gene TRBJ2-1; D may be TRBD1 (6 bases). V was shortened by 2 bases and J by 0 bases, with 8 bases between the two germline ends. The CDR3 is made up of 15 amino acids. The CDR3 nucleotides read TGTGCCAGCAGTTTAAGACAGGCCTCCTACAATGAGCAGTTCTTC. Amino acid sequence: CASSLRQASYNEQFF.

This clonotype was detected only a few times. Since a much larger clone is just one base distant, this may be a read error. The J gene is TRBJ2-7, the V gene TRBV27; TRBD1 matches 8 bases. Germline V gene lookup returns CDR1 MNHEY and CDR2 SMNVEV (reference sequence). Trimming took 5 bases from V and 3 from J; bases not matched to a gene: 6. The CDR3 consists of 14 residues. The CDR3 spells CASSQDRDVYEQYF. The CDR3 coding sequence is TGTGCCAGCAGTCAGGACAGGGATGTCTACGAGCAGTACTTC.

This clonotype was seen many times. The chain employs TRBV18 and TRBJ2-5, with 8 bases lining up with TRBD1. Per the germline V gene, CDR1 is KGHSH and CDR2 is LQKENI. CDR3 length: 14 amino acids. V lost 3 bases to trimming and J lost 2 bases; unmatched junction nucleotides: 2. The CDR3 DNA reads TGTGCCAGCTCACCCGGGACAGGTCAAGAGACCCAGTACTTC. Amino acid sequence: CASSPGTGQETQYF.

In its sample, this clonotype was seen a few times. The genes are TRBV20-1 and TRBJ2-7, with D perhaps matching TRBD1 (5 bases). Germline CDR1 DFQATT, CDR2 SNEGSKA (reference sequence). Trimming pared 5 bases from V and 2 bases from J, leaving 19 bases between. This CDR3 contains 15 residues. In DNA form, the CDR3 reads TGCAGTGCTGATCCCCTCGACAGTGGTACCTACGAGCAGTACTTC. This translates into CSADPLDSGTYEQYF.

The CDR3 DNA follows: TGTGCCAGTGCAATCGGGGGAGTCACTGAAGCTTTCTTT. It codes for CASAIGGVTEAFF. V and J are TRBV19 and TRBJ1-1, with D possibly TRBD1 on 5 matching bases. Germline V gene lookup returns CDR1 LNHDA and CDR2 SQIVND (reference sequence). The CDR3 consists of 13 residues. Trimming removed 8 bases at V and 4 bases at J, with 14 bases between.

This clonotype was seen many times. In nucleotides, the CDR3 is TGTGCCAGCAGTTACTCGAGGGGGGCAAGGGGGAACACTGAAGCTTTCTTT. This translates into CASSYSRGARGNTEAFF. The genes are TRBV6-5 and TRBJ1-1, with D perhaps TRBD1 (6 bases). Per germline, CDR1 MNHEY and CDR2 SVGAGI. There are 17 residues in the CDR3. Trimming took 0 bases from V and 1 from J, leaving 15 bases between them.

This clonotype came up many times. The gene calls are TRBV6-6 and TRBJ1-2; 9 bases agree with TRBD1. This CDR3 spans 14 amino acids. Germline V gene lookup returns CDR1 MNHNY and CDR2 SVGAGI (reference sequence). Germline trimming cut 6 bases from V and 8 bases from J; bases unmatched to any gene: 10. This CDR3 is CASSFPGQGFGYTF. In DNA, the CDR3 is TGTGCCAGCAGCTTCCCTGGACAGGGGTTCGGCTACACCTTC.

This clonotype has at least ten counts. This chain links TRBV18 with TRBJ1-1; tentative D call: TRBD1 (5 bases). V lost 5 bases and J lost 2, with 12 bases in between. The CDR3 is made up of 14 amino acids. The germline CDR1 and CDR2 sequences are KGHSH and LQKENI. The CDR3 nucleotides read TGTGCCAGCTCAGCCGGGACGGTCAACACTGAAGCTTTCTTT. Protein product: CASSAGTVNTEAFF.

This clonotype has at least ten counts. The rearrangement links TRBV7-6 to TRBJ1-6, with a tentative D call TRBD1 (5 bases). Germline V gene sequence: CDR1 SGHVS, CDR2 FNYEAQ. CDR3 length: 15 amino acids. The V end was cut by 5 bases, the J end by 2 bases, with 10 bases between. The CDR3 DNA sequence: TGTGCCAGCAGCCCCCAGGGACCCTATAATTCACCCCTCCACTTT. As protein: CASSPQGPYNSPLHF.

Ten or more counts support this clonotype. The chain joins TRBV5-1 to TRBJ2-6, with unresolved D. This CDR3 region has 16 residues. Germline CDR1 is SGHRS and CDR2 is YFSETQ. V shed 4 bases and J shed 1 base, with 12 bases lying between them. Here the CDR3 reads CASSARHSSGANVLTF. The CDR3 region has the DNA TGCGCCAGCAGCGCACGACACAGTTCTGGGGCCAACGTCCTGACTTTC.

This clonotype was seen ten or more times. The chain carries TRBV6-6 and TRBJ2-3, with 8 bases lining up with TRBD1. CDR1 MNHNY and CDR2 SVGAGI come from the germline V gene (reference sequence). The CDR3 is made up of 16 amino acids. V was pared by 5 bases and J by 2 bases, with 9 bases of the junction left unmatched. CDR3 nucleotide sequence: TGTGCCAGCAGTAACCGGGACAGGAGCTTCACAGATACGCAGTATTTT. Translating gives CASSNRDRSFTDTQYF.